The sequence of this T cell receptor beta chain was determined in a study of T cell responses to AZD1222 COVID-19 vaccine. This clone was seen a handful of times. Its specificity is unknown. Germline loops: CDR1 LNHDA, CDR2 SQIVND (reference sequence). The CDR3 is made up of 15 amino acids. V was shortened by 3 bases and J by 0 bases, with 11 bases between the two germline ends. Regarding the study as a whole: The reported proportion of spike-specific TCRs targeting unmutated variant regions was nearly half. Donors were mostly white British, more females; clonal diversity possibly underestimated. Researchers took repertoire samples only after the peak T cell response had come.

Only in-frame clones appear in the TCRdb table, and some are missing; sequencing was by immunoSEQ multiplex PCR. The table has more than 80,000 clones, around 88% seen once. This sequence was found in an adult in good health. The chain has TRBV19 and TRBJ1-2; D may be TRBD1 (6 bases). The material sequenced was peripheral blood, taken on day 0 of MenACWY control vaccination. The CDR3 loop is CASSIPGDTNYGYTF. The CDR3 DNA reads TGTGCCAGTAGTATCCCAGGGGACACTAACTATGGCTACACCTTC.